Each of the 32 T cell receptor beta chains below was sequenced from the same sample in a study of T cells expressing NK-cell markers. TCRdb re-called the 5' RACE reads and gives one entry per CDR3 protein, without DNA. Here the sample table reports about 160,000 distinct CDR3 sequences. The sequenced material came from blood T cells: a sorted CD56 or NKG2C T cell subset, CD4+ or CD8+ T cells, or bulk PBMC T cells (not recorded which). The source is a woman between 18 and 70 years old in good health.

This sequence joins TRBV5-1 and TRBJ1-1; TCRdb selects TRBD1, and the lack of DNA leaves this call unchecked. CDR3 size: 13 residues. The germline CDR1 and CDR2 sequences are SGHRS and YFSETQ. This chain's CDR3 is CATARQGNTEAFF. The full variable domain, in which reference TRBV5-1 and TRBJ1-1 provide the parts outside the CDR3, is KAGVTQTPRYLIKTRGQQVTLSCSPISGHRSVSWYQQTPGQGLQFLFEYFSETQRNKGNFPGRFSGRQFSNSRSEMNVSTLELGDSALYLCATARQGNTEAFFGQGTRLTVV.

The genes are TRBV3-1 and TRBJ2-2; TCRdb reports TRBD1, a call that lacks DNA to check it against. The CDR3 totals 13 residues. Germline CDR1 is LGHDT and CDR2 is YNNKEL (reference sequence). The CDR3 spells CASRRGGTGELFF.

The chain employs TRBV18 and TRBJ1-2; TCRdb indicates TRBD1, and absent DNA this call remains unverified. Germline CDR1 reads KGHSH; CDR2 reads LQKENI. This CDR3 spans 15 amino acids. The CDR3 reads CASSLGTGEAYGYTF.

The chain combines TRBV18 with TRBJ1-4. There are 11 residues in the CDR3. In germline, CDR1 is KGHSH, CDR2 LQKENI. CDR3 loop: CASSPDEKLFF.

This chain connects TRBV2 to TRBJ2-7; TCRdb gives TRBD2 as the D gene, but with no DNA this cannot be confirmed. Germline V CDR1 and CDR2: SNHLY, FYNNEI. The CDR3 loop spans 18 amino acids. CDR3 in amino acids: CASSERTSGRSWSYEQYF.

The rearrangement uses TRBV14 and TRBJ2-1; TCRdb's D call of TRBD2 is untestable without DNA. Per the germline V gene, CDR1 is SGHDN and CDR2 is FVKESK. This CDR3 region has 16 residues. The chain's CDR3 is CASSQDRAGPSNEQFF.

The genes are TRBV27 and TRBJ1-1; as DNA is missing, the TRBD1 call by TCRdb cannot be tested. Germline V gives CDR1 MNHEY, CDR2 SMNVEV (reference sequence). This CDR3 comprises 12 residues. The CDR3 region is CASKRAGSEAFF.

The J gene is TRBJ1-4, the V gene TRBV7-8; TCRdb's D call, TRBD1, is unchecked because there is no DNA. This CDR3 is built from 15 residues. CDR1 and CDR2 from the germline V gene are SGHVS and FQNEAQ. The CDR3 here is CASSQGQGLGEKLFF.

The chain joins TRBV6-5 to TRBJ2-5; TCRdb lists TRBD1, though no DNA is available to test this call. CDR1 and CDR2 from the germline V gene are MNHEY and SVGAGI. The CDR3 has 18 amino acids. CDR3 sequence: CASSYSTFGGPGGETQYF.

The V and J genes are TRBV28 and TRBJ1-2; without DNA, the TCRdb call of TRBD1 cannot be checked. The CDR3 runs to 15 residues. The germline gives CDR1 MDHEN, CDR2 SYDVKM. CDR3 sequence: CASSFPLGQGGGYTF.

CDR3 loop: CSARAGLASYNEQFF. This rearrangement joins TRBV20-1 to TRBJ2-1; checking the TCRdb D call of TRBD2 is not possible without DNA. The CDR3 covers 15 residues. Germline CDR1 is DFQATT and CDR2 is SNEGSKA (reference sequence).

V usage is TRBV7-9 and J usage is TRBJ2-7; the D call of TRBD1 rests on TCRdb alone, since no DNA is present to check it. There are 14 residues in the CDR3. Germline lookup yields CDR1 SEHNR and CDR2 FQNEAQ (reference sequence). This CDR3 reads CASSPRGGSDEQYF.

The V and J genes are TRBV5-1 and TRBJ2-3; TCRdb designates TRBD2, a call that cannot be tested without DNA. The CDR3 has 19 amino acids. Germline values: CDR1 SGHRS, CDR2 YFSETQ. The CDR3 sequence is CASLTSGTSGGAGTDTQYF.

This chain connects TRBV2 to TRBJ1-5. The CDR3 contains 12 residues. The germline gives CDR1 SNHLY, CDR2 FYNNEI. CDR3 residues: CASSESRGPQHF.

V and J are TRBV7-2 and TRBJ2-7. The CDR3 is 12 amino acids. CDR1 SGHTA and CDR2 FQGNSA come from the germline V gene. The CDR3 here is CASSLPAYEQYF.

The chain carries TRBV11-3 and TRBJ2-3; TCRdb's assignment of TRBD2 cannot be checked, as there is no DNA. The CDR3 has 15 residues. In germline, CDR1 is SGHNT, CDR2 YENEEA. This CDR3 is CASSSTSADGDTQYF.

The chain links TRBV5-1 to TRBJ1-2. Germline V CDR1 and CDR2: SGHRS, YFSETQ. The CDR3 runs to 16 residues. CDR3: CASSPGTGLPIDGYTF.

The chain couples TRBV27 to TRBJ1-3; TCRdb returns TRBD1, unconfirmable since there is no DNA. The CDR3 has 17 amino acids. Per the germline V gene, CDR1 is MNHEY and CDR2 is SMNVEV (reference sequence). The CDR3: CASPGTGAPAVGNTIYF.

V usage is TRBV5-1 and J usage is TRBJ2-3. CDR1 and CDR2 from the germline V gene are SGHRS and YFSETQ. CDR3 length equals 14 residues. This chain's CDR3 is CASRVARIGDTQYF.

This chain connects TRBV4-2 to TRBJ2-3. This CDR3 comprises 15 residues. Germline-derived CDR1 and CDR2 are LGHNA and YNFKEQ. The CDR3 loop reads CASSQVVGASDTQYF.

The chain uses TRBV5-1 and TRBJ1-5; TCRdb returns TRBD1, unconfirmable since there is no DNA. CDR1 and CDR2 (germline): SGHRS, YFSETQ. CDR3 size: 17 residues. CDR3 sequence: CASSLGPEGADRQPQHF.

The rearrangement links TRBV20-1 to TRBJ1-3. This CDR3 has 15 residues. Germline V CDR1 and CDR2: DFQATT, SNEGSKA (reference sequence). The CDR3 is CSASRRGVPGNTIYF.

This sequence joins TRBV7-2 and TRBJ2-3; TCRdb proposes TRBD2, but this gene call is untestable without DNA. Germline V gives CDR1 SGHTA, CDR2 FQGNSA. The CDR3 extends over 16 amino acids. The chain's CDR3 is CASSPPGTTSGDTQYF.

The chain uses TRBV10-2 and TRBJ2-2; the D gene TCRdb calls, TRBD2, cannot be checked with no DNA. Germline V gene lookup returns CDR1 WSHSY and CDR2 SAAADI. The length of the CDR3 is 20 residues. CDR3 in amino acids: CASRGAGEVLGAANTGELFF.

The J gene is TRBJ1-4, the V gene TRBV12-3 or TRBV12-4; TCRdb lists TRBD1, though no DNA is available to test this call. The CDR3 length is 13 residues. The CDR3 protein is CASSGRAGEKLFF.

The chain has TRBV12-3 or TRBV12-4 and TRBJ2-6. The CDR3 contains 14 residues. The CDR3 here is CASSLDAGANVLTF.

This rearrangement joins TRBV5-1 to TRBJ2-1; the TRBD2 assignment by TCRdb is unverifiable without DNA. The CDR3 covers 13 residues. Looked up from germline, CDR1 is SGHRS and CDR2 is YFSETQ. The chain's CDR3 is CASNLAGDNEQFF.

This chain connects TRBV5-1 to TRBJ2-1; checking the TCRdb D call of TRBD2 is not possible without DNA. CDR3 length: 16 residues. Germline CDR1 is SGHRS and CDR2 is YFSETQ. CDR3 amino acids: CASSFGASGPLNEQFF.

The chain has TRBV7-2 and TRBJ2-1; as DNA is missing, the TRBD2 call by TCRdb cannot be tested. There are 17 residues in the CDR3. Germline CDR1 SGHTA, CDR2 FQGNSA. The CDR3 loop reads CASSPQGAGEGYNEQFF.

This chain connects TRBV5-1 to TRBJ1-1; TCRdb's assignment of TRBD1 cannot be checked, as there is no DNA. Germline lookup yields CDR1 SGHRS and CDR2 YFSETQ. CDR3 length: 13 amino acids. Here the CDR3 reads CASSLQETGEAFF. Looking up the rest from reference TRBV5-1 and TRBJ1-1 gives the full variable domain: KAGVTQTPRYLIKTRGQQVTLSCSPISGHRSVSWYQQTPGQGLQFLFEYFSETQRNKGNFPGRFSGRQFSNSRSEMNVSTLELGDSALYLCASSLQETGEAFFGQGTRLTVV.

The chain links TRBV16 to TRBJ2-7; the D gene TCRdb calls, TRBD1, cannot be checked with no DNA. Germline CDR1 and CDR2: KGHSY and FQNENV. This CDR3 is built from 14 residues. The CDR3 sequence: CASSPDRGVVEQYF.

The V call is TRBV4-2, the J call TRBJ2-5; TCRdb's D gene call, TRBD2, goes unchecked for lack of DNA. This CDR3 is 14 amino acids long. Germline-derived CDR1 and CDR2 are LGHNA and YNFKEQ. This CDR3 is CASSQGRYQETQYF.